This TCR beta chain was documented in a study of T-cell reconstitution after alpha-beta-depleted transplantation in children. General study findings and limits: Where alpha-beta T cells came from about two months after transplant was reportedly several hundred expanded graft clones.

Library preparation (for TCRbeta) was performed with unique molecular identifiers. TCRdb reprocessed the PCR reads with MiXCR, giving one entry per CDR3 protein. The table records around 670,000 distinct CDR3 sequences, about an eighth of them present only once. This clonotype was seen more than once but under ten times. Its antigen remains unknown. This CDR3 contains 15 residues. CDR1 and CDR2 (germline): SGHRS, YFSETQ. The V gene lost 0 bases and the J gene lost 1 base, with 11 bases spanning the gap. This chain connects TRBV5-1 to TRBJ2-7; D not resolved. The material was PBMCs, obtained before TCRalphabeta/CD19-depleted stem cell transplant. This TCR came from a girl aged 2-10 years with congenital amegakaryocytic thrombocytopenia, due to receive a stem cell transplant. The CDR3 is CASSLVGDGSYEQYF. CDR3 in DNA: TGCGCCAGCAGCTTGGTCGGTGACGGATCCTACGAGCAGTACTTC.